This T cell receptor (beta chain) was recorded in a study of cytomegalovirus exposure and HLA in healthy donors. Of note for this clone: Its antigen is as yet unknown.

The study, taken as a whole, reports: Evidence from a later analysis indicated that most CMV-associated TCR beta chains looked HLA-restricted.

Researchers ran the PCR with 60 Vbeta and 13 Jbeta primers. The repertoire was sequenced with immunoSEQ multiplex PCR; TCRdb's copy has only in-frame clones and lacks some. The sample has approximately 85,000 clones, about three fifths seen once; the top ten hold around 5%. The germline V and J ends were trimmed by 0 bases and 3 bases, with 6 bases remaining between them. In germline, CDR1 is SGHRS, CDR2 YFSETQ. The CDR3 is made up of 13 amino acids. The V and J genes are TRBV5-1 and TRBJ1-2; D is unclear. The TCR was taken from a woman between 25 and 40 years old in good health and CMV-seropositive. Sequencing was carried out using PBMCs. This CDR3 reads CASSLDNDYGYTF. CDR3 DNA sequence: TGCGCCAGCAGCTTGGACAACGACTATGGCTACACCTTC.